This is a list of T cell receptor beta chains from one sample in a study of shared clonotypes between healthy human individuals. Here immunoSEQ multiplex PCR was the method, and the copy in TCRdb shows in-frame clones only, minus some. Of 640,000 or so clones listed, 55% to 75% were seen once; the top ten hold around 2%. Sequencing was carried out using memory CD4+ T cells sorted from blood. Receptors originate from a young woman in good health. The conserved cysteine and the conserved F or W are not part of the CDR3 here. Clone size is given for some rows only: seen once, a few or many times, or a class if the clone is expanded.

j_gene | abundance | v_gene | CDR3aa
TRBJ1-1 | NA | TRBV27 | ASSLLGSGAEAF
TRBJ1-5 | NA | TRBV30 | AWSNGTRSNQPQH
TRBJ2-7 | NA | TRBV28 | ATTNKGQPYEQY
TRBJ2-2 | NA | TRBV27 | ASSSSNTGELF
TRBJ2-3 | NA | TRBV27 | ASSPTGGNTDTQY
TRBJ1-2 | NA | TRBV7-8 | ASSLDRTAYGYT
TRBJ1-3 | NA | TRBV19 | ASSIGAQNTIY
TRBJ2-2 | NA | TRBV1 | TSSHSGDRGRAGELF
TRBJ2-1 | few | TRBV7-2 | ASRSPSLPYNEQF
TRBJ1-2 | NA | TRBV12-5 | ASGPLGQGAWYT
TRBJ1-3 | NA | TRBV5-1 | ASSLGQGKAGNTIY
TRBJ2-5 | few | TRBV10-3 | AISKDRQQETQY
TRBJ1-5 | NA | TRBV2 | ASSERSSGNQPQH
TRBJ1-5 | NA | TRBV28 | ASSSGQGARQPQH
TRBJ2-1 | NA | TRBV7-2 | ASSKGLAGGGEQF
TRBJ1-1 | NA | TRBV18 | ASSPPRGRGSNTEAF
TRBJ2-1 | NA | TRBV5-4 | ASDPGGRENEQF
TRBJ1-1 | once | TRBV18 | ASSPSKNTEAF
TRBJ1-1 | NA | TRBV15 | ATSRDQGAVFTEAF
TRBJ2-2 | NA | TRBV19 | ASNFFSTGELF
TRBJ2-1 | NA | TRBV5-4 | ASSLGLSGSYNEQF
TRBJ1-5 | NA | TRBV15 | ATSRDPREPQH
TRBJ2-7 | NA | TRBV28 | ASSQRRTGLYEQY
TRBJ1-3 | NA | TRBV9 | ASSLAGTAAGNTIY
TRBJ1-1 | NA | TRBV25-1 | ASSERTGKTEAF
TRBJ2-7 | NA | TRBV5-6 | ASSSGQPPYEQY
TRBJ2-2 | NA | TRBV7-9 | ASRSRGSGELF
TRBJ2-1 | NA | TRBV2 | ASSEAERYEQF
TRBJ2-4 | NA | TRBV19 | ASSLTGTENIQY
TRBJ1-2 | NA | TRBV6-1 | ATPPRALNYGYT
TRBJ2-5 | NA | TRBV29-1 | SVRRDVVRETQY
TRBJ1-2 | NA | TRBV5-5 | ASTLDPGTANYGYT
TRBJ1-4 | NA | TRBV28 | ASTSDLTAEKLF
TRBJ1-5 | NA | TRBV28 | ASVHRGRLPPQH
TRBJ2-3 | NA | TRBV5-1 | ASSLGGLAGGPSTDTQY
TRBJ2-1 | few | TRBV18 | ASSPGGIYEQF
TRBJ2-7 | NA | TRBV5-1 | ASSLEGAQFGEQY
TRBJ2-7 | NA | TRBV27 | ASSLIGSSYEQY
TRBJ2-5 | NA | TRBV6-4 | ASSYASGRARGETQY
TRBJ1-1 | NA | TRBV5-1 | ASSFQGYGEAF
TRBJ2-6 | few | TRBV28 | ASSPTGSRANVLT
NA | NA | TRBV6-6 | ASSPPSGGYEQY
TRBJ2-2 | NA | TRBV23-1 | ASSPRPGELF
TRBJ2-7 | NA | TRBV28 | ASSSTDMSSYEQY
TRBJ2-1 | once | TRBV18 | ASSPLPTTALYNEQF
TRBJ1-2 | NA | TRBV19 | ASRKEGQNYGYT
TRBJ2-1 | NA | TRBV9 | ASSDQVVSGSYNEQF
TRBJ2-5 | NA | TRBV7-2 | ASNYQAQETQY
TRBJ1-5 | NA | TRBV19 | ASSMVKMSNQPQH
TRBJ1-1 | few | TRBV2 | ASSEEGRITGAF
TRBJ2-1 | NA | TRBV5-4 | ASSQRTGSYNEQF
TRBJ2-3 | NA | TRBV18 | ASSPRASGSGDTQY